The T cell receptor (beta chain) described here comes from a study of blood T cell repertoires in COVID-19. Study-wide context: COVID-19 samples, acute and convalescent, were from the United States, Italy and Spain.

As originally analysed: Estimation of nucleated cell counts relied on the amplification of reference gene primers. The data were produced by immunoSEQ multiplex PCR, yet TCRdb's version contains in-frame clones alone and is incomplete. For V, J and clone size, that table is used; D and trimming come from the DNA. Among fewer than 300,000 clones listed, 80% to 95% were seen once. Patients in Seattle were enrolled during active infection, then followed longitudinally. Trimming stripped 2 bases from V and 0 bases from J, with 11 bases between. The CDR3 contains 16 residues. Germline CDR1 is MNHNY and CDR2 is SVGAGI (reference sequence).

The chain is built from TRBV6-6 and TRBJ1-5; TRBD1 might be the D (5 bases). Sequencing was carried out using peripheral blood. This receptor was identified in a woman aged 25 to 39 with COVID-19, enrolled during active disease. The CDR3 reads CASSYTTVNSNQPQHF. The CDR3 DNA reads as TGTGCCAGCAGTTACACGACAGTAAATAGCAATCAGCCCCAGCATTTT.